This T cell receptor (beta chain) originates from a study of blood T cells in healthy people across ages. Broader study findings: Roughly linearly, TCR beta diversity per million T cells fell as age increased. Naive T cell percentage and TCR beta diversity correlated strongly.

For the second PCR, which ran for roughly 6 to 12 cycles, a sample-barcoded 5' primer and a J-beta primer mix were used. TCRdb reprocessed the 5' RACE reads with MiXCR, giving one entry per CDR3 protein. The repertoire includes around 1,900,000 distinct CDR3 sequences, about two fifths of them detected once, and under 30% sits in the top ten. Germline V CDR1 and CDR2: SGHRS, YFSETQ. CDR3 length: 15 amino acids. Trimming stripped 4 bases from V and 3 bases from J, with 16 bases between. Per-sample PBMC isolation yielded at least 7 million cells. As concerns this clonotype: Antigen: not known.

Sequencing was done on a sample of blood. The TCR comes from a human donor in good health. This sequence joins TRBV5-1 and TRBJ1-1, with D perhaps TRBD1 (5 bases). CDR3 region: CASSIDGGLDTEAFF. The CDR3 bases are TGCGCCAGCAGCATTGATGGGGGATTGGACACTGAAGCTTTCTTT.